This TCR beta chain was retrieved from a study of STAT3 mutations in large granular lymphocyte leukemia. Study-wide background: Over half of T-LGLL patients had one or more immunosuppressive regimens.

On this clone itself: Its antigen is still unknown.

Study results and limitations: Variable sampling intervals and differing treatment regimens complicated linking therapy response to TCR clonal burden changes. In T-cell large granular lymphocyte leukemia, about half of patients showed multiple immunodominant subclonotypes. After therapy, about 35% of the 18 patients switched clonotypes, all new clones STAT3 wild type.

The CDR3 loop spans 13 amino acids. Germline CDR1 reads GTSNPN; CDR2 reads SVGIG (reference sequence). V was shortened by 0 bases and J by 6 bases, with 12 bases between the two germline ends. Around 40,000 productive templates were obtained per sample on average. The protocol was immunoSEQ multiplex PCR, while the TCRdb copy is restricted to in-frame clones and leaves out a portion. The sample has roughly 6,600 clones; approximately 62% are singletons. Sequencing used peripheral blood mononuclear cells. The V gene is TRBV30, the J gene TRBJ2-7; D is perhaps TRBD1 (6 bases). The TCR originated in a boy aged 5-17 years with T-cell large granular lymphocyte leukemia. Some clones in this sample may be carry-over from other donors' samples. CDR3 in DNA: TGTGCCTGGAGTGTAGGACAGTTCGTCGAGCAGTACTTC. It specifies CAWSVGQFVEQYF.